Presented here are 30 T cell receptor beta chains from one specimen sequenced in a study of T cells in Graves' hyperthyroidism and ophthalmopathy. The source material, RNA transcripts, was used to amplify TCR beta CDR3 regions. Researchers ran a first-round RT-PCR on the TCR CDR3 using the HTBI primer set. TCRdb recomputed calls from the multiplex PCR reads with MiXCR, one row per CDR3 protein. Of approximately 710,000 distinct CDR3 sequences listed, 15% to 20% are singletons. Sequencing used blood. These receptors were collected from a man aged 50-59 years with Graves' hyperthyroidism.

This clonotype showed up just a few times. An end of the junction differs from the germline gene, which may be a read error. The V call is TRBV7-7, the J call TRBJ2-7; maybe TRBD2 (6 bases). The CDR3 contains 15 residues. CDR1 and CDR2 from the germline V gene are SSHAT and FNYEAQ (reference sequence). CDR3 DNA: TGTGCTAGCAGCTTAGCGGTGGGATTGGAATACGAGCAGTACTTC. Protein: CASSLAVGLEYEQYF.

Many counts were recorded for this clonotype. This chain joins TRBV12-3 or TRBV12-4 and TRBJ1-1, with D hard to call. The germline V and J ends were trimmed by 6 bases and 0 bases, with 11 bases remaining between them. The CDR3 consists of 14 residues. In DNA, the CDR3 is TGTGCCAGCAGCCGTGCGGGAGTGAACACTGAAGCTTTCTTT. Protein product: CASSRAGVNTEAFF.

In regard to this clonotype: An end of the junction differs from the germline gene, which may be a read error. The V and J genes are TRBV12-3 or TRBV12-4 and TRBJ2-5; TRBD1 matches 7 bases. The CDR3 sequence is 11 residues long. The CDR3 DNA reads TGTGCCAGCAGTTTCTCGGGACAGATGGACTTC. It yields the protein CASSFSGQMDF.

This clonotype was detected many times. The V gene is TRBV11-2, the J gene TRBJ1-6, with D uncertain. This CDR3 is 17 amino acids long. Germline V gene data show CDR1 as SGHAT and CDR2 as FQNNGV. Trimming stripped 5 bases from V and 1 base from J, with 15 bases between. This CDR3 is CASSPGWPGSYNSPLHF. For the CDR3, the DNA is TGTGCCAGCAGCCCCGGGTGGCCGGGGTCCTATAATTCACCCCTCCACTTT. The full variable domain, its missing parts supplied by reference TRBV11-2 and TRBJ1-6, is EAGVAQSPRYKIIEKRQSVAFWCNPISGHATLYWYQQILGQGPKLLIQFQNNGVVDDSQLPKDRFSAERLKGVDSTLKIQPAKLEDSAVYLCASSPGWPGSYNSPLHFGNGTRLTVT.

CDR3 loop: CASSLFAGGEQYF. Here the CDR3 DNA reads TGTGCCAGCAGCTTATTTGCAGGGGGCGAGCAGTACTTC. The chain links TRBV7-3 to TRBJ2-7; 7 bases match TRBD1. Germline assignment: CDR1 SGHTA and CDR2 FQGTGA. J lost 6 bases, V lost 2 bases, and 4 bases had no gene match. The CDR3 totals 13 residues.

The table lists this clonotype with many counts. V gene TRBV24-1 combines with J gene TRBJ2-1; 8 bases map to TRBD2. Unmatched junction bases numbered 9, after V lost 4 bases and J lost 5 bases. Germline CDR1 is KGHDR and CDR2 is SFDVKD. The CDR3 has 16 amino acids. DNA for the CDR3: TGTGCCACCAGTGAGTTCGGGGGGGCCGCGCACAATGAGCAGTTCTTC. Amino acid sequence: CATSEFGGAAHNEQFF.

In its sample, this clonotype was seen a few times. The rearrangement uses TRBV9 and TRBJ2-1, with D tentatively TRBD1 or TRBD2 (5 bases each). This CDR3 contains 13 residues. Trimming left V 0 bases short and J 9 bases short, with 10 bases between. Germline loops: CDR1 SGDLS, CDR2 YYNGEE. The CDR3, as DNA: TGTGCCAGCAGCGTAGTTCTGGGGACTGAGCAGTTCTTC. The encoded protein is CASSVVLGTEQFF.

This sequence joins TRBV24-1 and TRBJ2-7; D might be TRBD1 (6 bases). Germline CDR1 and CDR2: KGHDR and SFDVKD. The CDR3 extends over 14 amino acids. V lost 6 bases and J 2 bases, leaving 13 bases between the germline ends. CDR3 loop: CATSRRDTPYEQYF. CDR3 DNA sequence: TGTGCCACCAGTCGTCGGGACACACCCTACGAGCAGTACTTC.

Ten or more counts support this clonotype. This chain connects TRBV7-8 to TRBJ2-1; D call uncertain. This CDR3 has 14 amino acids. V lost 0 bases to trimming and J lost 5 bases, with 8 bases between them. In germline, CDR1 is SGHVS, CDR2 FQNEAQ. The CDR3 sequence is CASSLAGSHNEQFF. CDR3 coding DNA: TGTGCCAGCAGCTTAGCGGGCAGCCACAATGAGCAGTTCTTC. Together with reference TRBV7-8 and TRBJ2-1, the CDR3 gives the full variable domain: GAGVSQSPRYKVAKRGQDVALRCDPISGHVSLFWYQQALGQGPEFLTYFQNEAQLDKSGLPSDRFFAERPEGSVSTLKIQRTQQEDSAVYLCASSLAGSHNEQFFGPGTRLTVL.

The gene calls are TRBV29-1 and TRBJ2-7; the D is unclear. The germline V and J ends were trimmed by 5 bases and 1 base, with 9 bases remaining between them. The CDR3 length is 12 residues. CDR1 is SQVTM, CDR2 ANQGSEA, per germline. Here the CDR3 reads CSVRMNSYEQYF. Written as DNA, the CDR3 is TGCAGCGTTAGGATGAATTCCTACGAGCAGTACTTC.

This clonotype was seen at least ten times. The chain is built from TRBV27 and TRBJ2-3; no reliable D call. The CDR3 sequence is 14 residues long. V lost 5 bases and J 0 bases, leaving 9 bases between the germline ends. Germline CDR1 and CDR2: MNHEY and SMNVEV (reference sequence). This CDR3 reads CASSIARSTDTQYF. The CDR3 nucleotides read TGTGCCAGCAGTATAGCACGGAGCACAGATACGCAGTATTTT.

The chain combines TRBV28 with TRBJ1-1, with no clear D. Trimming took off 3 bases at V and 5 bases at J, with 10 bases between the two ends. The CDR3 totals 13 residues. In germline, CDR1 is MDHEN, CDR2 SYDVKM. The CDR3 DNA sequence: TGTGCCAGCAGTTTCGGTTTGGAGACTGAAGCTTTCTTT. Encoded protein: CASSFGLETEAFF.

This clonotype was detected ten times or more. The rearrangement uses TRBV28 and TRBJ1-5, with D possibly being TRBD1 (6 bases). Per germline, CDR1 MDHEN and CDR2 SYDVKM. The CDR3 has 16 amino acids. V lost 3 bases and J 0 bases, leaving 12 bases between the germline ends. In DNA form, the CDR3 reads TGTGCCAGCAGTTTTACCGGGGGGCCTAGCAATCAGCCCCAGCATTTT. This encodes CASSFTGGPSNQPQHF.

This clonotype was observed many times. This chain uses TRBV19 with TRBJ2-7; 9 positions match TRBD1. The germline V gene encodes CDR1 LNHDA and CDR2 SQIVND (reference sequence). CDR3 length equals 15 residues. Germline trimming cut 5 bases from V and 3 bases from J; bases unmatched to any gene: 8. The CDR3 nucleotides are TGTGCCAGTAGTGTCCGGCCGGGACAGGGCTACGAGCAGTACTTC. Amino acids: CASSVRPGQGYEQYF.

There are many counts of this clonotype. The chain combines TRBV7-3 with TRBJ2-3; 10 bases are shared with TRBD2. J gave up 1 base and V 5 bases, and 6 bases lay outside the gene matches. The CDR3 sequence is 16 residues long. Germline values: CDR1 SGHTA, CDR2 FQGTGA. CDR3 residues: CASSMAGTSGTDTQYF. For the CDR3, the DNA is TGTGCCAGCAGCATGGCCGGGACTAGCGGCACAGATACGCAGTATTTT. Looking up the rest from reference TRBV7-3 and TRBJ2-3 gives the full variable domain: GAGVSQTPSNKVTEKGKYVELRCDPISGHTALYWYRQSLGQGPEFLIYFQGTGAADDSGLPNDRFFAVRPEGSVSTLKIQRTERGDSAVYLCASSMAGTSGTDTQYFGPGTRLTVL.

This clonotype showed up just a few times. The J gene is TRBJ1-1, the V gene TRBV19, with 7 bases that match TRBD1. Germline V gene lookup returns CDR1 LNHDA and CDR2 SQIVND (reference sequence). V lost 8 bases, J lost 2 bases, and 11 bases stayed unmatched. This CDR3 comprises 15 residues. The CDR3 DNA reads TGTGCCAGTCAAAACGGACAGGCAGATAACACTGAAGCTTTCTTT. This codes for CASQNGQADNTEAFF.

At least ten counts were recorded for this clonotype. CDR3: CASSYGLASYNEQFF. The CDR3 nucleotides are TGTGCCAGCAGTTATGGATTAGCCTCCTACAATGAGCAGTTCTTC. V gene TRBV6-1 combines with J gene TRBJ2-1; D ambiguous. Trimming cost V 5 bases and J 0 bases, with 11 bases left between them. Germline V gene sequence: CDR1 MNHNS, CDR2 SASEGT. The CDR3 has 15 amino acids.

In its sample, this clonotype was seen many times. The chain employs TRBV30 and TRBJ1-1; tentative D call: TRBD1 (5 bases). This CDR3 region has 14 residues. Germline CDR1 reads GTSNPN; CDR2 reads SVGIG (reference sequence). V lost 2 bases and J lost 8, with 18 bases in between. The CDR3 DNA reads as TGTGCCTGGAGTTCCTTGCTGGGACGGGCAGAAGCTTTCTTT. Translation: CAWSSLLGRAEAFF.

The chain combines TRBV6-1 with TRBJ2-2, with TRBD2 matching 8 bases. Germline CDR1 and CDR2: MNHNS and SASEGT. Trimming cost V 8 bases and J 0 bases; bases outside gene matches: 2. The CDR3 extends over 14 amino acids. The CDR3 loop reads CASSRGANTGELFF. CDR3 DNA sequence: TGTGCCAGCTCGCGGGGGGCGAACACCGGGGAGCTGTTTTTT.

This clonotype was recorded a few times. V and J are TRBV24-1 and TRBJ1-2, with D unclear. The CDR3 totals 13 residues. In germline, CDR1 is KGHDR, CDR2 SFDVKD. V dropped 4 bases and J dropped 4 bases, with 9 bases sitting between them. The CDR3: CATSEDTVYGYTF. DNA for the CDR3: TGTGCCACCAGTGAAGACACAGTCTATGGCTACACCTTC.

This chain uses TRBV9 with TRBJ2-1; TRBD1 agrees at 9 bases. The CDR3 is made up of 18 amino acids. V lost 4 bases, J lost 7 bases, and 18 bases stayed unmatched. CDR1 is SGDLS and CDR2 is YYNGEE in the germline V gene. The CDR3 is CASSHYLRGTGSSNEQFF. In DNA, the CDR3 is TGTGCCAGCAGCCACTACCTCCGGGGGACAGGGAGTTCTAATGAGCAGTTCTTC.

In its sample, this clonotype was seen a few times. This rearrangement joins TRBV28 to TRBJ1-6, with D perhaps TRBD1 (5 bases). CDR3 size: 14 residues. Germline CDR1 is MDHEN and CDR2 is SYDVKM. Between the trimmed V and J ends, which lost 4 bases and 7 bases, there was a span of 11 bases. Here the CDR3 reads CASSSSGKNSPLHF. In DNA, the CDR3 is TGTGCCAGCAGTTCGTCAGGGAAGAATTCACCCCTCCACTTT.

The chain uses TRBV24-1 and TRBJ2-7; 9 nucleotides line up with TRBD1. CDR3 length equals 15 residues. Trimming at V came to 2 bases and at J to 3 bases, leaving 4 bases not matched to a gene. Looked up from germline, CDR1 is KGHDR and CDR2 is SFDVKD. CDR3 loop: CATSDSTGGVYEQYF. In nucleotides, the CDR3 is TGTGCCACCAGTGATTCTACAGGGGGCGTCTACGAGCAGTACTTC.

The genes are TRBV16 and TRBJ1-4; D remains ambiguous. The CDR3 loop spans 15 amino acids. V was shortened by 3 bases and J by 0 bases, with 8 bases between the two germline ends. Germline CDR1 and CDR2: KGHSY and FQNENV. This CDR3 reads CASSQVGATNEKLFF. The DNA of the CDR3 is TGTGCCAGCAGCCAGGTGGGCGCAACTAATGAAAAACTGTTTTTT.

This clonotype was counted a few times. The chain is built from TRBV4-1 and TRBJ2-3, with D hard to call. Trimming took off 3 bases at V and 2 bases at J, with 12 bases between the two ends. CDR3 size: 15 residues. The germline gives CDR1 MGHRA, CDR2 YSYEKL. The CDR3 here is CASSHSTHTTDTQYF. The DNA for the CDR3 is TGCGCCAGCAGCCATTCCACCCACACCACAGATACGCAGTATTTT.

The chain uses TRBV27 and TRBJ2-7, with a weak D call TRBD2 (5 bases). Trimming took off 2 bases at V and 6 bases at J, with 14 bases between the two ends. The CDR3 totals 14 residues. Germline assignment: CDR1 MNHEY and CDR2 SMNVEV (reference sequence). As DNA, the CDR3 is TGTGCCAGCAGTTTAGTAGGGAGTCGCTCCGAGCAGTACTTC. Translating gives CASSLVGSRSEQYF.

The CDR3 sequence: CASSSERELGTGELFF. Here the CDR3 DNA reads TGTGCCAGCAGTTCCGAGCGGGAGTTAGGCACCGGGGAGCTGTTTTTT. The chain has TRBV28 and TRBJ2-2; 8 positions match TRBD2. The CDR3 length is 16 residues. The ends lost 4 bases at V and 4 bases at J; junction bases unmatched: 8. CDR1 is MDHEN, CDR2 SYDVKM, per germline.

A note on this clonotype: Possible read error: a much larger clone is one base away. This rearrangement joins TRBV27 to TRBJ2-5; 9 nucleotides align to TRBD2. The CDR3 spans 16 residues. Germline V lookup: CDR1 MNHEY, CDR2 SMNVEV (reference sequence). DNA of the CDR3: TGTGCCAGCAGTACCGTACTAGCGGGCCTACAAGAGACCGAGTACTTC. Protein sequence: CASSTVLAGLQETEYF.

This clonotype has a count of ten or more. The chain uses TRBV9 and TRBJ2-1, with TRBD2 matching over 7 bases. Germline V gene sequence: CDR1 SGDLS, CDR2 YYNGEE. The CDR3 has 15 residues. Losses at the gene ends were 0 bases for V and 6 bases for J; bases not matched to a gene: 6. CDR3 sequence reads: CASSVGEGGRNEQFF. The CDR3 DNA reads as TGTGCCAGCAGCGTAGGAGAGGGAGGGCGCAATGAGCAGTTCTTC.

This clonotype was seen many times. V is TRBV18 and J is TRBJ2-1, with 7 bases that match TRBD2. The CDR3 loop spans 17 amino acids. CDR1 is KGHSH and CDR2 is LQKENI in the germline V gene. Germline trimming cut 1 base from V and 2 bases from J; bases unmatched to any gene: 8. In DNA, the CDR3 is TGTGCCAGCTCACCACGAAGTGGGGGGGGGACCTACAATGAGCAGTTCTTC. Translation gives CASSPRSGGGTYNEQFF.